This passage covers 4 T cell receptor beta chains from one sample sequenced in a study of blood T cell repertoires in COVID-19. TCRdb's copy holds only in-frame clones and misses some; the assay was immunoSEQ multiplex PCR. The profile shows some 150,000 clones, roughly 90% of them singletons. The specimen sequenced was peripheral blood. The receptors derive from a human donor in a cohort sampled during active COVID-19.

Remarks on this clone: Other DNA sequences in this specimen translate into the identical CDR3. The gene calls are TRBV2 and TRBJ2-7; the D is unclear. The CDR3 is 11 residues long. Per the germline V gene, CDR1 is SNHLY and CDR2 is FYNNEI. The V end lost 5 bases, the J end lost 7 bases, and 9 bases lay between the germline ends. CDR3 sequence reads: CASSSDSEQYF. CDR3 sequence (DNA): TGTGCCAGCAGTTCAGACTCGGAGCAGTACTTC.

The gene calls are TRBV2 and TRBJ2-5; TRBD2 aligns across 8 bases. The CDR3 covers 15 residues. The trim removed 5 bases at V and 1 base at J, leaving 6 bases unmatched. In germline, CDR1 is SNHLY, CDR2 FYNNEI. This CDR3 reads CASSYPGLGQETQYF. The DNA of the CDR3 is TGTGCCAGCAGTTACCCGGGACTAGGCCAAGAGACCCAGTACTTC.

The chain uses TRBV11-2 and TRBJ2-5, with 7 bases aligning to TRBD1. J was trimmed by 2 bases and V by 1 base; bases with no gene match: 7. The CDR3 loop spans 16 amino acids. Germline V gene sequence: CDR1 SGHAT, CDR2 FQNNGV. CDR3 sequence reads: CASSLGGQSYQETQYF. CDR3 nucleotide sequence: TGTGCCAGCAGCTTAGGGGGACAGAGTTATCAAGAGACCCAGTACTTC.

The chain recombines TRBV5-1 with TRBJ2-4, with D perhaps TRBD1 (5 bases). Trimming stripped 4 bases from V and 0 bases from J, with 11 bases between. CDR3 length: 15 amino acids. Germline loops: CDR1 SGHRS, CDR2 YFSETQ. The CDR3 reads CASSPDIRAKNIQYF. CDR3 nucleotide sequence: TGCGCCAGCAGCCCGGACATAAGAGCCAAAAACATTCAGTACTTC.